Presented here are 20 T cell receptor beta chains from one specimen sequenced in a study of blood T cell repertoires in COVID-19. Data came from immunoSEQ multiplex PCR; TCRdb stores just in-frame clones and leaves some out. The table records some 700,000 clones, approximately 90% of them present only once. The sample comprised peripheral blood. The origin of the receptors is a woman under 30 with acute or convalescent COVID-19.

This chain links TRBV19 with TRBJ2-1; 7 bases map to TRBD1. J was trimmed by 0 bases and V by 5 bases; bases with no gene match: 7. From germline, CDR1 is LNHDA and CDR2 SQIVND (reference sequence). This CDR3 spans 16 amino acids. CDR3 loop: CASSVAGGFSYNEQFF. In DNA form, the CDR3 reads TGTGCCAGTAGTGTGGCAGGGGGTTTCTCCTACAATGAGCAGTTCTTC.

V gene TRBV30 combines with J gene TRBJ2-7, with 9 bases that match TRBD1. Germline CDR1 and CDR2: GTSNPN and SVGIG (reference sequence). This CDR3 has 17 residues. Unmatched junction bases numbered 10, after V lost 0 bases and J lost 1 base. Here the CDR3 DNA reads TGTGCCTGGAGTGTCCTACCTGGGACAGGGTCTTCCTACGAGCAGTACTTC. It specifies CAWSVLPGTGSSYEQYF.

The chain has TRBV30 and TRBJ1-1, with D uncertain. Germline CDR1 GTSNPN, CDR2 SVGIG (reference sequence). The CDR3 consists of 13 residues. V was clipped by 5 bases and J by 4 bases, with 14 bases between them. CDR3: CAWLDTPFTEAFF. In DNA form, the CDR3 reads TGTGCCTGGTTAGACACACCTTTCACTGAAGCTTTCTTT.

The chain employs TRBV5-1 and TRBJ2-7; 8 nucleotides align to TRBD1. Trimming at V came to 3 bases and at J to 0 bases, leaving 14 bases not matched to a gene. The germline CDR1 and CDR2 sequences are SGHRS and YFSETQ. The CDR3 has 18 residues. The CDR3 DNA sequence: TGCGCCAGCAGCTCTTTGTCCCTCGGACAGGGACTCTCCTACGAGCAGTACTTC. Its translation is CASSSLSLGQGLSYEQYF.

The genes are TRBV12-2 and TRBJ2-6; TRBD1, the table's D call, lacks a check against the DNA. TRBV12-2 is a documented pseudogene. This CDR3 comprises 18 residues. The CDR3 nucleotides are TGTGCAAGTCGCTCGGGCGCAGGGGCACTCTCTGGGGCCAACGTCCTGACTTTC. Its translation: CASRSGAGALSGANVLTF.

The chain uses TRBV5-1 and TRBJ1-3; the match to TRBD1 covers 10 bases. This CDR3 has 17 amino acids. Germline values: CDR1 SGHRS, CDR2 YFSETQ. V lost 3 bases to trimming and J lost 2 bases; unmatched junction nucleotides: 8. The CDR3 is CASSWTPGQGTGNTIYF. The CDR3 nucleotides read TGCGCCAGCAGCTGGACCCCGGGACAGGGGACTGGAAACACCATATATTTT.

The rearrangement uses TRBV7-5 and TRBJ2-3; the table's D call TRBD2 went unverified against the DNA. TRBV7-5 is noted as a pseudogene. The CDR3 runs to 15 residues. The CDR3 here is CARSWRRGGPDTQYF. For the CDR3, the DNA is TGTGCCAGAAGCTGGAGGCGGGGGGGCCCAGATACGCAGTATTTT.

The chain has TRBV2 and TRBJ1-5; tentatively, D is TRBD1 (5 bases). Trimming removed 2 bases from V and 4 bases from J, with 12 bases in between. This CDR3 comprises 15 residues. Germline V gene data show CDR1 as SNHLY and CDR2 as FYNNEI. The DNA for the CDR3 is TGTGCCAGCAGTGAATTCAGACAGAATAATCAGCCCCAGCATTTT. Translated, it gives CASSEFRQNNQPQHF.

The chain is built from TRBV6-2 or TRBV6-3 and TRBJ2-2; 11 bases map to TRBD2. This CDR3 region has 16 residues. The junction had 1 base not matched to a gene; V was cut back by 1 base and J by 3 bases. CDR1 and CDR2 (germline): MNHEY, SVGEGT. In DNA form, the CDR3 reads TGTGCCAGCAGTTACTTAGCGGGGGGGCACACCGGGGAGCTGTTTTTT. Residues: CASSYLAGGHTGELFF.

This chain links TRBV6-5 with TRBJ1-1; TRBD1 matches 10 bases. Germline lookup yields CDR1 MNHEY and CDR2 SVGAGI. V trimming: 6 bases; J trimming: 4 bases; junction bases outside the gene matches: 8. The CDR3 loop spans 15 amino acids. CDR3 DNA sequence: TGTGCCAGCAGGGACAGGGGGAGGGTTACCACTGAAGCTTTCTTT. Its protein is CASRDRGRVTTEAFF.

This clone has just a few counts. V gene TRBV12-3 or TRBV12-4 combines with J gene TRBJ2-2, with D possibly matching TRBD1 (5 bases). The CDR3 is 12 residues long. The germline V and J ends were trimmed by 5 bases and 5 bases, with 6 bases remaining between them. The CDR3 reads CASSPGTGELFF. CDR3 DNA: TGTGCCAGCAGTCCAGGGACCGGGGAGCTGTTTTTT.

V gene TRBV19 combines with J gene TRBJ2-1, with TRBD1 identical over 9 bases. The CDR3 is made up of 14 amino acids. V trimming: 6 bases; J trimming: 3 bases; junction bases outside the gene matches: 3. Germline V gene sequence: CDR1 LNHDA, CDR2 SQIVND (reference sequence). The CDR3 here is CASRDRGGYNEQFF. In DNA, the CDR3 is TGTGCCAGTAGGGACAGGGGAGGCTACAATGAGCAGTTCTTC.

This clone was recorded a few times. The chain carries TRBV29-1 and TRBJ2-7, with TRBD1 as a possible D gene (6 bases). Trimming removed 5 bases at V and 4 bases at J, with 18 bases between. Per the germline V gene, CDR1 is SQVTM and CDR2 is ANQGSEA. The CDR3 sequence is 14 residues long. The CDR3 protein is CSVSGTTDSYEQYF. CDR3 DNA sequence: TGCAGCGTTTCCGGGACAACCGACTCGTACGAGCAGTACTTC.

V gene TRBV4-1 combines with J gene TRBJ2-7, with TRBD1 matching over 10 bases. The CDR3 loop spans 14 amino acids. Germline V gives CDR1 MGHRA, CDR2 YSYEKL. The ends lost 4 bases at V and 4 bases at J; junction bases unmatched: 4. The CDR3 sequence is CASSPWDRGYEQYF. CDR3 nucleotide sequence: TGCGCCAGCAGCCCGTGGGACAGGGGTTACGAGCAGTACTTC.

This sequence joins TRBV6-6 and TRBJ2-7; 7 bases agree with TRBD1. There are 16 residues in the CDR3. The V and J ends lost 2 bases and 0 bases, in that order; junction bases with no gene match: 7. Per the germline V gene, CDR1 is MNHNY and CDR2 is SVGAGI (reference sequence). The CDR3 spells CASSYGRGQISYEQYF. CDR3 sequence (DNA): TGTGCCAGCAGTTACGGAAGGGGACAGATCTCCTACGAGCAGTACTTC.

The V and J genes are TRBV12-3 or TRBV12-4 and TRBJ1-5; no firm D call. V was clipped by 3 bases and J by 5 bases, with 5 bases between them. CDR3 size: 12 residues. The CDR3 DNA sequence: TGTGCCAGCAGTTTGTCTTATCAGCCCCAGCATTTT. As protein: CASSLSYQPQHF.

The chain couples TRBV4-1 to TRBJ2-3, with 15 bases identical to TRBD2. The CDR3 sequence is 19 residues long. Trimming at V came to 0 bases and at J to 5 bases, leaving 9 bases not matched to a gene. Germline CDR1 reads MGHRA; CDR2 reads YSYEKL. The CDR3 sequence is CASSQEGTSGGIGRDTQYF. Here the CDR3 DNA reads TGCGCCAGCAGCCAAGAAGGGACTAGCGGGGGGATAGGCAGAGATACGCAGTATTTT.

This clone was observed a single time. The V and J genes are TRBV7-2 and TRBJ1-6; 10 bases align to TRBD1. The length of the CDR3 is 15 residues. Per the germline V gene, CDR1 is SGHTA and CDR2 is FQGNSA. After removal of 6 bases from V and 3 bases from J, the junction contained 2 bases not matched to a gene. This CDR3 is CASRGQGNYNSPLHF. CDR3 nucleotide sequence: TGTGCCAGCAGGGGACAGGGGAACTATAATTCACCCCTCCACTTT. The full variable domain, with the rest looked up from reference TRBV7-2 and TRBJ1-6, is GAGVSQSPSNKVTEKGKDVELRCDPISGHTALYWYRQSLGQGLEFLIYFQGNSAPDKSGLPSDRFSAERTGGSVSTLTIQRTQQEDSAVYLCASRGQGNYNSPLHFGNGTRLTVT.

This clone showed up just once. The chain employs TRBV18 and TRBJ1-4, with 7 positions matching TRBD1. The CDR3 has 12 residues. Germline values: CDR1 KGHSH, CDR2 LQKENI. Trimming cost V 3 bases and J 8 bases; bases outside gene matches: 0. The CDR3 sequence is CASSPDREKLFF. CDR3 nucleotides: TGTGCCAGCTCACCGGACAGGGAAAAACTGTTTTTT.

CDR3 sequence (DNA): TGCGCCAGCAGCCGGGACAGGGCGGACAACTATGGCTACACCTTC. The encoded protein is CASSRDRADNYGYTF. The chain is built from TRBV5-1 and TRBJ1-2; 9 nucleotides match TRBD1. V shed 4 bases and J 2 bases; nucleotides not matched to a gene: 6. The CDR3 covers 15 residues. Per the germline V gene, CDR1 is SGHRS and CDR2 is YFSETQ.